The 6 T cell receptor beta chains below all came from one sample that was sequenced in a study of early T cells in non-severe SARS-CoV-2 infection. TCRdb reprocessed the 5' RACE reads with MiXCR, giving one entry per CDR3 protein. The sample comprises about 49,000 distinct CDR3 sequences, over 9.5% of which are singletons, and roughly a tenth rests with the top ten. The source material was whole blood. These receptors were taken from an adult who was a healthcare worker with PCR-confirmed SARS-CoV-2 infection or an uninfected control (not recorded which).

This clonotype has a handful of counts. The rearrangement links TRBV11-2 to TRBJ2-2; tentatively, D is TRBD2 (5 bases). Germline values: CDR1 SGHAT, CDR2 FQNNGV. This CDR3 has 13 residues. V was clipped by 4 bases and J by 5 bases, with 8 bases between them. The CDR3 here is CASSSGITGELFF. In nucleotides, the CDR3 is TGTGCCAGCAGCTCCGGGATAACCGGGGAGCTGTTTTTT.

This clonotype was counted many times. The chain is built from TRBV2 and TRBJ2-3, with 9 bases lining up with TRBD2. Trimming at V came to 6 bases and at J to 5 bases, leaving 15 bases not matched to a gene. CDR1 is SNHLY, CDR2 FYNNEI, per germline. This CDR3 spans 17 amino acids. The CDR3 loop reads CASSAGSGGNYGDTQYF. The CDR3 coding sequence is TGTGCCAGCAGCGCGGGGAGCGGGGGGAATTATGGAGATACGCAGTATTTT.

The V call is TRBV27, the J call TRBJ2-1; D is possibly TRBD1 (6 bases). This CDR3 has 12 amino acids. Looked up from germline, CDR1 is MNHEY and CDR2 is SMNVEV (reference sequence). Trimming removed 6 bases at V and 10 bases at J, with 13 bases between. CDR3 sequence: CASSPLRGEQFF. DNA for the CDR3: TGTGCCAGCAGCCCCCTGAGGGGGGAGCAGTTCTTC.

Note on this clonotype: No conserved phenylalanine or tryptophan ends this CDR3, so it is likely a read error. The genes are TRBV6-5 and TRBJ2-7; TRBD2 is a possible D gene (5 bases). CDR1 MNHEY and CDR2 SVGAGI come from the germline V gene. With 10 bases removed from V and 2 bases from J, the gap between germline ends came to 18 bases. This CDR3 has 14 amino acids. The CDR3 coding sequence is TGTGCCACCACCCCGGGAAGTGATGCCTACGAGCAGTACTTA. It specifies CATTPGSDAYEQYL.

This clonotype came up many times. The chain joins TRBV13 to TRBJ2-1, with a tentative D call TRBD2 (5 bases). V lost 4 bases, J lost 8 bases, and 12 bases lay in between. Per germline, CDR1 PRHDT and CDR2 FYEKMQ (reference sequence). The CDR3 totals 13 residues. The DNA for the CDR3 is TGTGCCAGCAGCTCTAGGACGGACTATGAGCAGTTCTTC. Residues: CASSSRTDYEQFF.

This clonotype came up a few times. The chain has TRBV2 and TRBJ2-7, with D hard to call. Per the germline V gene, CDR1 is SNHLY and CDR2 is FYNNEI. The CDR3 is 13 residues long. Between the trimmed V and J ends, which lost 4 bases and 3 bases, there was a span of 10 bases. CDR3 amino acids: CASSVRYNYEQYF. DNA for the CDR3: TGTGCCAGCAGTGTGAGATACAACTACGAGCAGTACTTC. Full variable domain (rest looked up from reference TRBV2 and TRBJ2-7): EPEVTQTPSHQVTQMGQEVILRCVPISNHLYFYWYRQILGQKVEFLVSFYNNEISEKSEIFDDQFSVERPDGSNFTLKIRSTKLEDSAMYFCASSVRYNYEQYFGPGTRLTVT.